These 15 T cell receptor beta chains were sequenced from one sample in a study of long-term antiretroviral therapy in people with HIV. Investigators performed immunoSEQ version v3.0 at survey level. Only in-frame clones appear in the TCRdb table, and some are missing; sequencing was by immunoSEQ multiplex PCR. The sample records 30,000 to 50,000 clones, around nine tenths being singletons. Specimen: unsorted PBMCs, collected just before starting antiretroviral therapy. The source of these receptors is a woman between 18 and 30 years old with HIV.

CDR3 bases: TGCGCCAGCAGCCTAGCATGGACAGGCACAGATACGCAGTATTTT. Encoded protein: CASSLAWTGTDTQYF. V usage is TRBV4-3 and J usage is TRBJ2-3, with a tentative D call TRBD1 (6 bases). Germline V gene lookup returns CDR1 LGHNA and CDR2 YSLEER. The CDR3 length is 15 residues. Trimming took 4 bases from V and 1 from J, leaving 12 bases between them.

The chain recombines TRBV21-1 with TRBJ2-7; no check of the table's D call, TRBD2, against the DNA was made. TRBV21-1 is a recognized pseudogene. The CDR3 spans 15 residues. The DNA for the CDR3 is TGTGCCAGCAGCAAACCCCCAAGATCGGGTAACGAGCAGTACTTC. Amino acids: CASSKPPRSGNEQYF.

The genes are TRBV4-3 and TRBJ1-1; D is ambiguous. This CDR3 is built from 15 residues. The germline CDR1 and CDR2 sequences are LGHNA and YSLEER. V lost 0 bases, J lost 7 bases, and 15 bases lay in between. The CDR3 bases are TGCGCCAGCAGCCAAGATTCATCCGGGTCGGGTGAAGCTTTCTTT. This sequence encodes CASSQDSSGSGEAFF.

The chain has TRBV7-2 and TRBJ1-1, with D perhaps TRBD1 (6 bases). The V end lost 5 bases, the J end lost 4 bases, and 11 bases lay between the germline ends. This CDR3 comprises 13 residues. Germline V gene lookup returns CDR1 SGHTA and CDR2 FQGNSA. The CDR3 spells CASSRGGSTEAFF. As DNA, the CDR3 is TGTGCCAGCAGCAGGGGGGGTAGCACTGAAGCTTTCTTT.

The chain combines TRBV27 with TRBJ2-7; TRBD1 matches 8 bases. The CDR3 covers 17 residues. CDR1 MNHEY and CDR2 SMNVEV come from the germline V gene (reference sequence). Trimming removed 3 bases from V and 2 bases from J; junction bases left unmatched: 12. This chain's CDR3 is CASSFYKQTGVPYEQYF. The CDR3 DNA reads as TGTGCCAGCAGTTTCTACAAACAGACAGGGGTCCCCTACGAGCAGTACTTC.

The chain joins TRBV27 to TRBJ1-2, with 7 bases aligning to TRBD1. The CDR3 contains 13 residues. Germline V gene lookup returns CDR1 MNHEY and CDR2 SMNVEV (reference sequence). V lost 4 bases, J lost 2 bases, and 1 base stayed unmatched. The CDR3 DNA is TGTGCCAGCAGTTCACAGGGGAACTATGGCTACACCTTC. Encoded protein: CASSSQGNYGYTF.

CDR3 protein: CASRRQGWQRDYGYTF. For the CDR3, the DNA is TGTGCCAGCCGCAGACAGGGATGGCAACGAGACTATGGCTACACCTTC. This chain connects TRBV19 to TRBJ1-2; 7 positions match TRBD1. This CDR3 contains 16 residues. V shed 9 bases, J shed 3 bases, and the junction held 16 bases outside the gene matches. Germline V gene lookup returns CDR1 LNHDA and CDR2 SQIVND (reference sequence).

This clone appeared once. The chain combines TRBV7-2 with TRBJ2-3; tentatively, D is TRBD2 (5 bases). Looked up from germline, CDR1 is SGHTA and CDR2 is FQGNSA. V lost 3 bases to trimming and J lost 0 bases, with 13 bases between them. The CDR3 is 16 amino acids. In DNA, the CDR3 is TGTGCCAGCAGCTTCGAGAAATGGACTAGCACAGATACGCAGTATTTT. This codes for CASSFEKWTSTDTQYF. Complete variable domain (other parts from reference TRBV7-2 and TRBJ2-3): GAGVSQSPSNKVTEKGKDVELRCDPISGHTALYWYRQSLGQGLEFLIYFQGNSAPDKSGLPSDRFSAERTGGSVSTLTIQRTQQEDSAVYLCASSFEKWTSTDTQYFGPGTRLTVL.

This clone showed up just a few times. The CDR3 reads CASSQGLYDYEQYF. The CDR3, as DNA: TGCGCCAGCAGCCAGGGACTCTACGACTACGAGCAGTACTTC. J is TRBJ2-7 and V is TRBV4-3; tentative D call: TRBD2 (6 bases). Germline V gives CDR1 LGHNA, CDR2 YSLEER. The CDR3 totals 14 residues. The V end lost 3 bases, the J end lost 3 bases, and 12 bases lay between the germline ends.

The genes are TRBV9 and TRBJ2-6, with 8 bases matching TRBD2. The CDR3 contains 16 residues. CDR1 is SGDLS, CDR2 YYNGEE, per germline. The junction had 6 bases not matched to a gene; V was cut back by 4 bases and J by 3 bases. The CDR3 region has the DNA TGTGCCAGCAGCCCCTACGGGGGGGTTGGGGCCAACGTCCTGACTTTC. It yields the protein CASSPYGGVGANVLTF.

The CDR3 is CASSSQGGGLETQYF. For the CDR3, the DNA is TGCGCCAGCAGCTCTCAGGGCGGGGGCTTAGAGACCCAGTACTTC. This chain uses TRBV5-1 with TRBJ2-5; tentative D call: TRBD2 (7 bases). Germline CDR1 and CDR2: SGHRS and YFSETQ. Between the trimmed V and J ends, which lost 3 bases and 4 bases, there was a span of 16 bases. The CDR3 runs to 15 residues.

The rearrangement uses TRBV10-3 and TRBJ1-1; 7 bases line up with TRBD1. CDR3 length equals 15 residues. CDR1 ENHRY and CDR2 SYGVKD come from the germline V gene. Trimming removed 7 bases from V and 1 base from J; junction bases left unmatched: 9. This CDR3 reads CAITPTTGSNTEAFF. CDR3 DNA sequence: TGTGCCATCACCCCAACGACAGGGTCGAACACTGAAGCTTTCTTT.

The chain joins TRBV11-2 to TRBJ1-4, with 7 bases lining up with TRBD1. With V trimmed by 5 bases and J by 5 bases, 8 bases remained unmatched. The CDR3 length is 15 residues. In germline, CDR1 is SGHAT, CDR2 FQNNGV. The CDR3 loop is CASSQQGLLNEKLFF. The CDR3 region has the DNA TGTGCCAGCAGCCAACAGGGGTTGTTGAATGAAAAACTGTTTTTT. The full variable domain, completed using reference TRBV11-2 and TRBJ1-4, is EAGVAQSPRYKIIEKRQSVAFWCNPISGHATLYWYQQILGQGPKLLIQFQNNGVVDDSQLPKDRFSAERLKGVDSTLKIQPAKLEDSAVYLCASSQQGLLNEKLFFGSGTQLSVL.

This sequence joins TRBV4-3 and TRBJ2-2, with 10 bases aligning to TRBD1. V lost 4 bases and J lost 6; bases outside the gene matches: 2. The CDR3 runs to 14 residues. The germline gives CDR1 LGHNA, CDR2 YSLEER. CDR3 protein: CASSLGQGAGELFF. The CDR3 region has the DNA TGCGCCAGCAGCCTCGGACAGGGGGCCGGGGAGCTGTTTTTT.

V is TRBV10-1 and J is TRBJ1-1, with D possibly being TRBD1 (5 bases). V shed 0 bases and J shed 4 bases, with 15 bases lying between them. The CDR3 covers 16 residues. Germline V gene sequence: CDR1 WNHNN, CDR2 SYGVQD (reference sequence). The CDR3 here is CASSESGVRSGTEAFF. CDR3 bases: TGCGCCAGCAGTGAGTCGGGGGTCCGCTCGGGCACTGAAGCTTTCTTT.